The present entry profiles one TCR beta chain with its context. The data stem from a study of blood T cell repertoires in COVID-19. Here immunoSEQ multiplex PCR was the method, and the copy in TCRdb shows in-frame clones only, minus some. This sample yields 50,000 or so clones, of which around 83% are seen a single time; around 17% belongs to the top ten. Germline V gene sequence: CDR1 SGHRS, CDR2 YFSETQ. Losses at the gene ends were 4 bases for V and 4 bases for J; bases not matched to a gene: 11. CDR3 length: 18 residues. The specimen sequenced was peripheral blood. The TCR comes from a human donor in a cohort sampled during active COVID-19. J is TRBJ1-4 and V is TRBV5-1, with TRBD1 matching over 12 bases. The DNA for the CDR3 is TGCGCCAGCAGCCTGGGACAGGGGGCGCCTGGGGTTAATGAAAAACTGTTTTTT. It translates to CASSLGQGAPGVNEKLFF.